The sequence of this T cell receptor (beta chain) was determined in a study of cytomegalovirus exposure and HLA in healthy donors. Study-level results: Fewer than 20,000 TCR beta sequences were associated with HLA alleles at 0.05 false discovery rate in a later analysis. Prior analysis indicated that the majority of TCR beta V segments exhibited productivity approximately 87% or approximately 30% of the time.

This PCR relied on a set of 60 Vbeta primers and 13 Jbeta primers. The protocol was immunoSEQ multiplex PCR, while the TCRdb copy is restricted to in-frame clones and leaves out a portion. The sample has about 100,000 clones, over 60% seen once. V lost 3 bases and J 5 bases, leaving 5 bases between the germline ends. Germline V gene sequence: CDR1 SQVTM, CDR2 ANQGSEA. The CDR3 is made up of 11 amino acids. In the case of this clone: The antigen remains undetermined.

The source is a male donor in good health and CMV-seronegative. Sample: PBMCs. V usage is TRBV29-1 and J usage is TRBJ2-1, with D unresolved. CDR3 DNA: TGCAGCGTTGACAAAAACAATGAGCAGTTCTTC. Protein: CSVDKNNEQFF.